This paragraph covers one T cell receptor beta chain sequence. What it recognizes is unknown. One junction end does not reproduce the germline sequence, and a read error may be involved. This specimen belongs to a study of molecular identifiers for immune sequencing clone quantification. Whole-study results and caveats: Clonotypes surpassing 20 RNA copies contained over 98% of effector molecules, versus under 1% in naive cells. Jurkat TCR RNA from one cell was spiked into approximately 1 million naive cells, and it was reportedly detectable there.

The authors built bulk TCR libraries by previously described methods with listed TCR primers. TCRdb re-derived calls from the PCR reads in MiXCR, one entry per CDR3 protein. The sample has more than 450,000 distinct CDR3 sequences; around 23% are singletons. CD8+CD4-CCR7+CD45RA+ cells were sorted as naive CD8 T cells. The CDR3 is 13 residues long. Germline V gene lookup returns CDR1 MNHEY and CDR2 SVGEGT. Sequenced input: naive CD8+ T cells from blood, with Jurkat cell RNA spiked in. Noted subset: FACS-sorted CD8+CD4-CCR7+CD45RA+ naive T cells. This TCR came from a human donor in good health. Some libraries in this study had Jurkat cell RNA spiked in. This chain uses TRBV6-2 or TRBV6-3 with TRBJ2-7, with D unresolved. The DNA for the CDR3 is TGTGTCAGCAGTTACGAACACACCTACGAGCAGTACTTC. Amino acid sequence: CVSSYEHTYEQYF.